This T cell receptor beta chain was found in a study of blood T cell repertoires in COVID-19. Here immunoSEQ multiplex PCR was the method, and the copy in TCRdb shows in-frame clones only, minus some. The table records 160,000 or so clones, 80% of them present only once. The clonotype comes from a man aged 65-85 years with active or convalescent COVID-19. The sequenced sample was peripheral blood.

The CDR3 region has the DNA TGTGCCAGCAGCCCCACCTCCGGGACAGGGAGGGCAGATACGCAGTATTTT. Translating it yields CASSPTSGTGRADTQYF. V usage is TRBV14 and J usage is TRBJ2-3; the match to TRBD1 covers 9 bases. Germline values: CDR1 SGHDN, CDR2 FVKESK. The CDR3 is made up of 17 amino acids. V lost 4 bases and J lost 4; bases outside the gene matches: 12.